This TCR beta chain was recovered during a study of CD4 T cells in relation to SARS-CoV-2 and coronaviruses. As for the study in general: ViraFEST: approximately 10-day antigen culture of PBMCs, then TCR beta CDR3 sequencing.

Germline loops: CDR1 SNHLY, CDR2 FYNNEI. The CDR3 length is 14 residues. V dropped 6 bases and J dropped 0 bases, with 10 bases sitting between them. Unexposed donor CD4+ T cells date from about 2011-2018, before the COVID-19 pandemic. After more than eight days of culture, CD4+ T cells were isolated. This clone was found once. Its antigen is undetermined. Here immunoSEQ multiplex PCR was the method, and the copy in TCRdb shows in-frame clones only, minus some. The sample records some 17,000 clones, roughly 77% being singletons. Study-wide points: Crossreactivity was assessed only for spike protein, not other viral proteins.

This receptor was obtained from a human donor in good health. The V gene is TRBV2, the J gene TRBJ2-3; D is undetermined. Sequences were obtained from CD4+ T cells from PBMCs, cultured in vitro. CDR3 loop: CASRKRLSTDTQYF. CDR3 nucleotides: TGTGCCAGCAGAAAGCGTTTGAGCACAGATACGCAGTATTTT.